Listed below are T cell receptor beta chains from one sample, sequenced in a study of blood T cell repertoires in COVID-19. TCRdb keeps only in-frame clones here, not all; method: immunoSEQ multiplex PCR. Of 350,000 or so clones listed, around 90% are singletons. Sequences were obtained from peripheral blood. Receptors originate from a man in his late teens or twenties with active or convalescent COVID-19. The CDR3 runs from the conserved cysteine through the conserved F or W. D genes are given only for firm matches. Some rows have no size entry. The others give once, few or many, or a class for an expanded clone.

D: TRBD2
size: -
J: TRBJ2-7
V: TRBV4-2
CDR3: CASSQVRTSASYEQYF
DNA: TGTGCCAGCAGCCAAGTGAGGACTAGCGCATCCTACGAGCAGTACTTC

D: -
size: -
J: TRBJ2-3
V: TRBV29-1
CDR3: CSASDSLTDTQYF
DNA: TGCAGCGCCTCGGACTCTTTAACAGATACGCAGTATTTT

D: -
size: once
J: TRBJ2-3
V: TRBV5-5
CDR3: CASSFSSSTDTQYF
DNA: TGTGCCAGCAGCTTTTCCTCTAGCACAGATACGCAGTATTTT

D: TRBD1
size: -
J: TRBJ2-7
V: TRBV18
CDR3: CASSPGTDVYEQYF
DNA: TGTGCCAGCTCACCCGGGACAGATGTCTACGAGCAGTACTTC

D: -
size: once
J: TRBJ1-5
V: TRBV19
CDR3: CASSPNRQNNQPQHF
DNA: TGTGCCAGTAGTCCCAACAGACAGAACAATCAGCCCCAGCATTTT

D: TRBD1
size: -
J: TRBJ2-2
V: TRBV24-1
CDR3: CASRGTGLSGELFF
DNA: TGTGCCTCGCGAGGGACAGGGTTATCCGGGGAGCTGTTTTTT

D: TRBD1
size: -
J: TRBJ1-3
V: TRBV28
CDR3: CASITGTAVYSGNTIYF
DNA: TGTGCCAGCATCACCGGGACAGCCGTTTACTCTGGAAACACCATATATTTT

D: TRBD1
size: -
J: TRBJ2-7
V: TRBV9
CDR3: CASSVTGTGNYEQYF
DNA: TGTGCCAGCAGCGTCACCGGGACAGGAAACTACGAGCAGTACTTC

D: TRBD2
size: -
J: TRBJ2-1
V: TRBV2
CDR3: CASSGSGGMSEQFF
DNA: TGTGCCAGCAGTGGATCGGGGGGTATGAGTGAGCAGTTCTTC

D: -
size: once
J: TRBJ1-1
V: TRBV6-5
CDR3: CASSGEQYLNTEAFF
DNA: TGTGCCAGCAGCGGTGAACAGTACTTGAACACTGAAGCTTTCTTT

D: TRBD2
size: -
J: TRBJ2-3
V: TRBV3-1/TRBV3-2
CDR3: CASSLLGLAGGPDTQYF
DNA: TGTGCCAGCAGCCTCCTAGGACTAGCGGGAGGGCCAGATACGCAGTATTTT